This T cell receptor (beta chain) was profiled in a study of Graves' ophthalmopathy and Graves' hyperthyroidism. Study-wide findings and caveats: Using 13 signatures, a model distinguished ophthalmopathy from stable hyperthyroidism, reaching more than 85% sensitivity and approximately 82% specificity. The model's ophthalmopathy progression predictions had just under 71% sensitivity and less than 75% specificity.

Moderate-to-severe activity, CAS ≥3, NOSPECS ≥4 and a duration under 3 months were seen in donors with ophthalmopathy. This clonotype was seen repeatedly, ten times or more. The antigen remains undetermined. The sequenced template was RNA, covering the TCR beta CDR3 region. Second-round multiplex PCR came after first-round RT-PCR with HTBI primers. TCRdb independently ran MiXCR on the multiplex PCR reads; one entry per CDR3 protein. The sample has over 150,000 distinct CDR3 sequences, more than 30% seen once. Sequenced: peripheral blood. This clonotype was obtained from a woman aged 40 to 50 with Graves' ophthalmopathy.

For the CDR3, the DNA is TGTGCCACCAGCAGAGAGGCTAGCGGGCCCCGAGAGACCCAGTACTTC. Protein: CATSREASGPRETQYF. The chain combines TRBV15 with TRBJ2-5, with 8 nucleotides matching TRBD2. V trimming: 0 bases; J trimming: 4 bases; junction bases outside the gene matches: 7. The CDR3 has 16 amino acids. Germline V gives CDR1 LNHNV, CDR2 YYDKDF (reference sequence).